A single sample gave rise to the 19 T cell receptor beta chains below, sequenced in a study of blood T cell repertoires in COVID-19. Sequencing was performed with immunoSEQ multiplex PCR; in TCRdb, only in-frame clones are kept and a portion is missing. The top ten clones hold 3.4% of a sample with tens of thousands of clones, around 85% of them seen once. The sample was peripheral blood. The receptors shown here come from a man over 45 with acute or convalescent COVID-19.

The chain combines TRBV11-2 with TRBJ2-5; D gene uncertain. Trimming removed 8 bases at V and 4 bases at J, with 17 bases between. Germline V gene sequence: CDR1 SGHAT, CDR2 FQNNGV. The CDR3 runs to 14 residues. The CDR3 DNA is TGTGCCAGCGGCATACAGCTGAGCTTAGAGACCCAGTACTTC. This encodes CASGIQLSLETQYF. Variable domain in full (rest from reference TRBV11-2 and TRBJ2-5): EAGVAQSPRYKIIEKRQSVAFWCNPISGHATLYWYQQILGQGPKLLIQFQNNGVVDDSQLPKDRFSAERLKGVDSTLKIQPAKLEDSAVYLCASGIQLSLETQYFGPGTRLLVL.

The chain is built from TRBV5-4 and TRBJ2-5; tentative D call: TRBD1 (5 bases). Germline-derived CDR1 and CDR2 are SGHNT and YYREEE (reference sequence). The CDR3 consists of 14 residues. Trimming removed 1 base from V and 3 bases from J, with 10 bases in between. Written as DNA, the CDR3 is TGTGCCAGCAGCTTGCCGGCAGGGAAAGAGACCCAGTACTTC. Its protein product is CASSLPAGKETQYF.

The J gene is TRBJ2-7, the V gene TRBV5-5; TRBD1 agrees at 7 bases. CDR3 length: 15 amino acids. Germline CDR1 reads SGHKS; CDR2 reads YYEKEE (reference sequence). The V segment lost 2 bases and the J segment 1 base; nucleotides outside the gene matches: 6. CDR3 sequence (DNA): TGTGCCAGCAGCTTTGACAGGGTTGCATCCTACGAGCAGTACTTC. Its protein product is CASSFDRVASYEQYF.

V is TRBV25-1 and J is TRBJ2-3, with D maybe TRBD2 (5 bases). Germline CDR1 MGHDK, CDR2 SYGVNS. The ends were cut back, 1 base at V and 2 bases at J, with 13 bases in the middle. The CDR3 extends over 16 amino acids. The DNA of the CDR3 is TGTGCCAGCAGTGAATCCCGCGGAGGCCCCACAGATACGCAGTATTTT. It is translated as CASSESRGGPTDTQYF.

The chain couples TRBV5-1 to TRBJ2-1; tentatively, D is TRBD1 (5 bases). This CDR3 comprises 11 residues. Germline CDR1 is SGHRS and CDR2 is YFSETQ. V was shortened by 3 bases and J by 9 bases, with 7 bases between the two germline ends. This CDR3 is CASSWGIEQFF. CDR3 DNA sequence: TGCGCCAGCAGCTGGGGCATTGAGCAGTTCTTC. The full variable domain, completed using reference TRBV5-1 and TRBJ2-1, is KAGVTQTPRYLIKTRGQQVTLSCSPISGHRSVSWYQQTPGQGLQFLFEYFSETQRNKGNFPGRFSGRQFSNSRSEMNVSTLELGDSALYLCASSWGIEQFFGPGTRLTVL.

Here the CDR3 reads CASSVVEGQGNYGYTF. The CDR3 DNA sequence: TGTGCCAGCAGCGTAGTAGAGGGACAGGGGAACTATGGCTACACCTTC. The chain has TRBV9 and TRBJ1-2; 10 bases align to TRBD1. From germline, CDR1 is SGDLS and CDR2 YYNGEE. The junction had 4 bases not matched to a gene; V was cut back by 0 bases and J by 2 bases. The CDR3 runs 16 residues.

The genes are TRBV4-3 and TRBJ1-2; 8 positions match TRBD1. The CDR3 length is 13 residues. The V gene's germline CDR1 is LGHNA and CDR2 YSLEER. V dropped 4 bases and J dropped 4; count of bases not matched to a gene: 2. In DNA, the CDR3 is TGCGCCAGCAGCCCTGGACAGGGCTATGGCTACACCTTC. Translation: CASSPGQGYGYTF.

The V gene is TRBV9, the J gene TRBJ1-3; 8 positions match TRBD1. This CDR3 has 14 residues. J gave up 11 bases and V 4 bases, and 11 bases lay outside the gene matches. The V gene's germline CDR1 is SGDLS and CDR2 YYNGEE. CDR3 DNA: TGTGCCAGCAGCAAAGGACAGGGAGAAAGCGCCATATATTTT. It is translated as CASSKGQGESAIYF.

The rearrangement uses TRBV6-5 and TRBJ2-7, with TRBD1 matching 9 bases. J was trimmed by 0 bases and V by 6 bases; bases with no gene match: 6. The CDR3 extends over 15 amino acids. Germline assignment: CDR1 MNHEY and CDR2 SVGAGI. The CDR3 DNA reads TGTGCCAGCAGCGCCGGGACAGGGACCTCCTACGAGCAGTACTTC. It encodes CASSAGTGTSYEQYF.

CDR3 bases: TGTGCCAGCAGTGAGGGCGCATCGGGCGGGGGCTACACCTTC. Its translation is CASSEGASGGGYTF. This chain joins TRBV2 and TRBJ1-2; D remains ambiguous. The CDR3 has 14 amino acids. Germline V CDR1 and CDR2: SNHLY, FYNNEI. V was clipped by 3 bases and J by 8 bases, with 16 bases between them.

The rearrangement joins TRBV3-1 (or the pseudogene TRBV3-2) to TRBJ1-6; 7 nucleotides match TRBD1. The CDR3 consists of 13 residues. Looked up from germline, CDR1 is LGHDT and CDR2 is YNNKEL (reference sequence). Trimming cost V 1 base and J 13 bases; bases outside gene matches: 4. The CDR3 is CASSQGQGSPLHF. In DNA form, the CDR3 reads TGTGCCAGCAGCCAAGGACAGGGTTCGCCCCTCCACTTT.

J is TRBJ2-7 and V is TRBV7-2; TRBD1 matches 9 bases. CDR3 length: 15 amino acids. Trimming removed 1 base from V and 6 bases from J; junction bases left unmatched: 7. Germline V gene data show CDR1 as SGHTA and CDR2 as FQGNSA. CDR3 sequence: CASSLEQGARIEQYF. The CDR3 nucleotides are TGTGCCAGCAGCTTAGAACAGGGGGCCAGAATCGAGCAGTACTTC.

V usage is TRBV20-1 and J usage is TRBJ1-2; D gene uncertain. The germline V gene encodes CDR1 DFQATT and CDR2 SNEGSKA (reference sequence). V lost 1 base, J lost 9 bases, and 9 bases lay in between. The CDR3 runs 11 residues. The CDR3 loop reads CSARAPDSYTF. CDR3 nucleotides: TGCAGTGCTAGAGCCCCCGACAGCTACACCTTC.

The rearrangement links TRBV9 to TRBJ2-1; 9 nucleotides agree with TRBD1. The J segment lost 6 bases and the V segment lost 3 bases, leaving 7 bases of the junction unmatched. CDR1 is SGDLS, CDR2 YYNGEE, per germline. The CDR3 length is 15 residues. CDR3 loop: CASSAGDRDSNEQFF. The CDR3 coding sequence is TGTGCCAGCAGCGCTGGGGACAGGGATAGCAATGAGCAGTTCTTC.

V gene TRBV5-6 combines with J gene TRBJ2-5; D perhaps matches TRBD2 (6 bases). CDR1 is SGHDT and CDR2 is YYEEEE in the germline V gene. V shed 4 bases and J shed 5 bases, with 15 bases lying between them. The CDR3 sequence is 14 residues long. CDR3 protein: CASSRPISGETQYF. CDR3 nucleotide sequence: TGTGCCAGCAGCCGACCCATCAGCGGGGAGACCCAGTACTTC.

The chain uses TRBV27 and TRBJ2-1, with 9 bases lining up with TRBD2. Trimming removed 1 base from V and 10 bases from J; junction bases left unmatched: 17. The V gene's germline CDR1 is MNHEY and CDR2 SMNVEV (reference sequence). This CDR3 has 18 residues. CDR3 loop: CASSLWGSGRFLGREQFF. The CDR3 DNA sequence: TGTGCCAGCAGTTTATGGGGTAGCGGGAGATTTCTGGGTAGAGAGCAGTTCTTC.

This clone appeared a few times. This rearrangement joins TRBV7-2 to TRBJ2-7; TRBD2 agrees at 9 bases. V gave up 2 bases and J gave up 3 bases; unmatched junction bases: 8. Germline assignment: CDR1 SGHTA and CDR2 FQGNSA. This CDR3 contains 16 residues. DNA of the CDR3: TGTGCCAGCAGCTTATTTCCTAGCGGGACTATCTACGAGCAGTACTTC. This codes for CASSLFPSGTIYEQYF.

CDR3 in amino acids: CASSGGGEQYF. The CDR3 DNA follows: TGTGCCAGCAGTGGGGGCGGCGAGCAGTACTTC. This rearrangement joins TRBV2 to TRBJ2-7; D perhaps matches TRBD1 (5 bases). This CDR3 is built from 11 residues. CDR1 SNHLY and CDR2 FYNNEI come from the germline V gene. V shed 4 bases and J shed 6 bases, with 7 bases lying between them. Variable domain in full (rest from reference TRBV2 and TRBJ2-7): EPEVTQTPSHQVTQMGQEVILRCVPISNHLYFYWYRQILGQKVEFLVSFYNNEISEKSEIFDDQFSVERPDGSNFTLKIRSTKLEDSAMYFCASSGGGEQYFGPGTRLTVT.

The chain combines TRBV20-1 with TRBJ1-1; 7 bases match TRBD1. V lost 3 bases to trimming and J lost 10 bases; unmatched junction nucleotides: 8. The CDR3 is 12 residues long. From germline, CDR1 is DFQATT and CDR2 SNEGSKA (reference sequence). CDR3 coding DNA: TGCAGTGCTAGTGGGACAGCCCTCGGAGCTTTCTTT. Amino acid sequence: CSASGTALGAFF.